This paragraph covers one T cell receptor (beta chain) sequence. Its antigen is undetermined. Other DNA sequences in this specimen translate into the identical CDR3. Healthy donors had no documented immune events, such as infections, while sampled. Trimming removed 1 base at V and 0 bases at J, with 6 bases between. Germline assignment: CDR1 SGHTA and CDR2 FQGNSA. The CDR3 length is 14 residues. These data come from a study of identifying expanded T cells in peripheral blood. Study-level points and caveats: Across healthy donors, higher total template counts meant significantly greater approximately two-week count variance. Technical replicates showed around 1.1 changed clones; approximately 2 weeks 15 to 20; four weeks 19.

Generated by immunoSEQ multiplex PCR, the TCRdb table keeps only in-frame clones and is missing some. The sample holds fewer than 130,000 clones; roughly 91% are singletons and the top ten take about 17%. Material: blood. The genes are TRBV7-2 and TRBJ1-1; D is unclear. The TCR comes from a person aged 18 to 75 in good health. The chain's CDR3 is CASSLGVLNTEAFF. The DNA for the CDR3 is TGTGCCAGCAGCTTAGGTGTTTTGAACACTGAAGCTTTCTTT.